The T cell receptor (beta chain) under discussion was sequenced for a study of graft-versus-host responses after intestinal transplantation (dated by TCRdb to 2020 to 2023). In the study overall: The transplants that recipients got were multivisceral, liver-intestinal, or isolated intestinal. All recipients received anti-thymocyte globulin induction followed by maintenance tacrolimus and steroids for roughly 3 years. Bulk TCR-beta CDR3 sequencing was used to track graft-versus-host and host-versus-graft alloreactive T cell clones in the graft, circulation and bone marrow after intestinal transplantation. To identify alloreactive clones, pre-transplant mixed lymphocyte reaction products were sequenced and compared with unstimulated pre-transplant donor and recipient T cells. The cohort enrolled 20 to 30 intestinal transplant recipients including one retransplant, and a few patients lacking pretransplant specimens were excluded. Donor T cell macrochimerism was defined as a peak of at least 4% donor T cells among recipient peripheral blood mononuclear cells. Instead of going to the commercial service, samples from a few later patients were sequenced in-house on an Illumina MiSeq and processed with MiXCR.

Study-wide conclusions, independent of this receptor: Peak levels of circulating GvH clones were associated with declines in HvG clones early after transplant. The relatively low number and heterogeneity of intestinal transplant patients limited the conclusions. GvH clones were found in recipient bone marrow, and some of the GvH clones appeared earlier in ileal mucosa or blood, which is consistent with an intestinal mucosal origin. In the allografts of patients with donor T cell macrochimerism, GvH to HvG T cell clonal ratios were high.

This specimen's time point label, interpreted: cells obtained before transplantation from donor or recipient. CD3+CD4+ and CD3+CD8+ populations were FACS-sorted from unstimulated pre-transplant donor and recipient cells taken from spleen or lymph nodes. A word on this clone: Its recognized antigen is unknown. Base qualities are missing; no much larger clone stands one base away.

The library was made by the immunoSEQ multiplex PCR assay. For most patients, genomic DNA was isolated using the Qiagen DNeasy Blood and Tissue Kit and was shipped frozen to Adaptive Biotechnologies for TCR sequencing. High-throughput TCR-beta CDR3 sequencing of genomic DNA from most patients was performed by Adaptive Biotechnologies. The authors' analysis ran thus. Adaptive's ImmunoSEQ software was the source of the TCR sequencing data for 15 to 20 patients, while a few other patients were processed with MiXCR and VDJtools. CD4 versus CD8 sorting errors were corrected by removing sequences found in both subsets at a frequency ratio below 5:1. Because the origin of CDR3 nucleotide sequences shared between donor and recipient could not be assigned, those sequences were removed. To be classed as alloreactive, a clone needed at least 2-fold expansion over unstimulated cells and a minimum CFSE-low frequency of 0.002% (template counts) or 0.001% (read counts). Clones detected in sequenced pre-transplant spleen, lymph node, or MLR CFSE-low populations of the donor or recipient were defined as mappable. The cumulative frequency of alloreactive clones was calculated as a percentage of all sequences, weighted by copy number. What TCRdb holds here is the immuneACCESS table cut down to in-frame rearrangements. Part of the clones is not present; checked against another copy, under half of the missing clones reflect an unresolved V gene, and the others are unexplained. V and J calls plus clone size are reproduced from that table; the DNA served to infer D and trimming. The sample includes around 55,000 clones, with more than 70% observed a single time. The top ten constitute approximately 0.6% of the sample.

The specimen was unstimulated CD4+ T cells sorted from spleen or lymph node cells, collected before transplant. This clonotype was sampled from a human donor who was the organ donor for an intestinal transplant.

The sequence in DNA is TGTGCCAGCAGAACCGGGACACGTGGGTCGACCCAGTACTTC. Protein translation: CASRTGTRGSTQYF. This sequence uses TRBV28 and TRBJ2-5, with TRBD1 perhaps the D gene, on 6 matching bases. Via the germline V gene, CDR1 is MDHEN and CDR2 SYDVKM. V gives up 6 bases and J gives up 7 bases, and the segment between their germline ends measures 18 bases. The CDR3 runs 14 amino acids, cysteine and phenylalanine included. The kept DNA is CDR3 alone, 42 bases in frame from the first base.